The sequence of this T cell receptor (beta chain) was determined in a study of early T cells in non-severe SARS-CoV-2 infection. Broader study findings: The VDJdb matching leaned toward anti-spike CD8 responses and overlooked private and CD4 specificities.

Worth noting for this clonotype: Its antigen is unidentified.

Trimming removed 6 bases at V and 2 bases at J, with 12 bases between. Germline CDR1 reads LNHNV; CDR2 reads YYDKDF (reference sequence). This CDR3 has 14 amino acids. From the 5' RACE reads, TCRdb called clonotypes with MiXCR, one entry per CDR3 protein. The sample has about 80,000 distinct CDR3 sequences, over 8.5% seen once; the top ten hold roughly 4.8%. This sequence originates from an adult who was a healthcare worker with PCR-confirmed SARS-CoV-2 infection or an uninfected control (not recorded which). The chain is built from TRBV15 and TRBJ2-3; tentative D call: TRBD1 (5 bases). Sequenced sample: whole blood. CDR3 amino acids: CATSLQVSTDTQYF. The CDR3 bases are TGTGCCACCAGTCTACAGGTCTCCACAGATACGCAGTATTTT.